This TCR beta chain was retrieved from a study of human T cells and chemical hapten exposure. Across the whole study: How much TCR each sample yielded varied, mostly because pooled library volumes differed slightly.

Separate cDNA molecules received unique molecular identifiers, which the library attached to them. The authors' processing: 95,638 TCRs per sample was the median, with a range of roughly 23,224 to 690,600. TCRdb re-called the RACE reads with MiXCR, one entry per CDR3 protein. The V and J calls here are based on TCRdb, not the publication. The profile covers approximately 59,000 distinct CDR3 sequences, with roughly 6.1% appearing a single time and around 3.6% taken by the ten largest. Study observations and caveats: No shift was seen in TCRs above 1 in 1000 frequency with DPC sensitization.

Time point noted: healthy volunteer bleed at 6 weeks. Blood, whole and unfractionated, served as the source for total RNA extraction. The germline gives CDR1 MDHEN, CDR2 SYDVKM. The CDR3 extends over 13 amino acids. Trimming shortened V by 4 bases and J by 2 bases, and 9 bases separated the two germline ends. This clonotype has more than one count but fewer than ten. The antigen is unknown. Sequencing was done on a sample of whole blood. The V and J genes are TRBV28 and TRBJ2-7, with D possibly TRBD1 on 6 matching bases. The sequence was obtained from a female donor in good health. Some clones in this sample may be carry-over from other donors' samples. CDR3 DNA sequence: TGTGCCAGCAGTTCGGGACAAACCTACGAGCAGTACTTC. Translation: CASSSGQTYEQYF.